This is a list of T cell receptor beta chains from one sample in a study of shared clonotypes between healthy human individuals. Sequencing used immunoSEQ multiplex PCR; TCRdb keeps in-frame clones, though not all of them. This table has about 2.3 million clones, roughly 92% appearing once. The sequencing input was naive CD4+ T cells from PBMCs. The receptors stem from a man between 18 and 35 years old in good health. Some clones in this sample may be carry-over from other donors' samples. Each CDR3 is given with its conserved first and last residue. A D gene is named only where the DNA matches it firmly. Only part of the rows carry a size: once, few, many, or a class if the clone is expanded.

V gene,clone size,J gene,D gene,CDR3 protein,CDR3 DNA
TRBV5-1,few,TRBJ1-2,TRBD1,CASSLGTGYGYTF,TGCGCCAGCAGCTTGGGGACAGGGTATGGCTACACCTTC
TRBV15,-,TRBJ1-1,-,CATSRDWGDPKRAEAFF,TGTGCCACCAGCAGAGATTGGGGGGACCCCAAACGCGCTGAAGCTTTCTTT
TRBV7-2,-,TRBJ2-7,TRBD2,CASSLIVTSGRYEQYF,TGTGCCAGCAGCTTAATCGTGACTAGCGGGAGGTACGAGCAGTACTTC
TRBV6-6,-,TRBJ2-7,-,CASRGRGTTLWEQYF,TGTGCCAGCAGGGGGAGGGGGACCACTCTTTGGGAGCAGTACTTC
TRBV27,-,TRBJ2-7,TRBD2,CASSLTGLADNYEQYF,TGTGCCAGCAGTCTAACGGGACTAGCGGACAACTACGAGCAGTACTTC
TRBV7-2,once,TRBJ1-3,-,CASSLAGTGNTIYF,TGTGCCAGCAGCTTAGCCGGGACCGGAAACACCATATATTTT
TRBV5-6,-,TRBJ2-7,-,CASSLALYEQYF,TGTGCCAGCAGCTTAGCGCTCTACGAGCAGTACTTC
TRBV6-5,-,TRBJ2-2,-,CASKQGGTGELFF,TGTGCCAGCAAACAGGGAGGGACCGGGGAGCTGTTTTTT
TRBV7-9,-,TRBJ2-1,TRBD2,CASSFMAGVNEQFF,TGTGCCAGCAGCTTTATGGCGGGAGTCAATGAGCAGTTCTTC
TRBV30,-,TRBJ1-4,-,CAWSSRRELGANEKLFF,TGTGCCTGGAGCAGTCGCCGGGAGTTGGGAGCTAATGAAAAACTGTTTTTT
TRBV7-6,-,TRBJ2-2,-,CASSLGLGGELFF,TGTGCCAGCAGCTTAGGGTTGGGCGGGGAGCTGTTTTTT
TRBV28,-,TRBJ1-2,-,CASSLSGGGYGYTF,TGTGCCAGCAGTTTATCTGGGGGAGGCTATGGCTACACCTTC
TRBV28,-,TRBJ1-2,-,CASSLPLNYGYTF,TGTGCCAGCAGTTTACCCCTTAACTATGGCTACACCTTC
TRBV4-2,-,TRBJ1-5,TRBD1,CASSHETGDPSNQPQHF,TGTGCCAGCAGCCACGAAACAGGGGATCCGAGCAATCAGCCCCAGCATTTT
TRBV28,-,TRBJ2-7,TRBD2,CASSLLTSGAYEQYF,TGTGCCAGCAGTCTACTGACTAGCGGAGCCTACGAGCAGTACTTC
TRBV7-5,-,TRBJ1-3,-,CVRSLGGTGSGNTIYF,TGTGTCAGAAGCTTAGGGGGGACAGGGTCTGGAAACACCATATATTTT
TRBV25-1,-,TRBJ2-1,TRBD2,CASSDARLAGGNEQFF,TGTGCCAGCAGTGATGCTCGACTAGCGGGAGGCAATGAGCAGTTCTTC
TRBV30,-,TRBJ1-2,-,CAWSVGGVNYGYTF,TGTGCCTGGAGTGTAGGCGGGGTAAACTATGGCTACACCTTC
TRBV5-1,-,TRBJ2-7,-,CASSLFQGYSYEQYF,TGCGCCAGCAGCTTGTTTCAGGGTTACTCCTACGAGCAGTACTTC
TRBV6-6,-,TRBJ2-3,TRBD1,CASSSPGQGPDTQYF,TGTGCCAGCAGTTCCCCGGGACAGGGTCCAGATACGCAGTATTTT
TRBV9,-,TRBJ1-4,TRBD1,CASSGQGANEKLFF,TGTGCCAGCAGCGGACAGGGGGCTAATGAAAAACTGTTTTTT
TRBV28,-,TRBJ2-1,-,CASSTGPRYNEQFF,TGTGCCAGCAGTACCGGGCCCCGTTACAATGAGCAGTTCTTC
TRBV7-6,-,TRBJ1-1,TRBD1,CASSSARQGISEAFF,TGTGCCAGCAGCTCCGCCAGACAGGGAATTTCTGAAGCTTTCTTT
TRBV28,-,TRBJ1-2,TRBD1,CASSPGQGPYGYTF,TGTGCCAGCAGTCCGGGACAGGGGCCCTATGGCTACACCTTC
TRBV27,once,TRBJ1-2,-,CASTRIQSYGRGGYTF,TGTGCCAGTACCAGGATACAGTCCTATGGGCGGGGTGGCTACACCTTC
TRBV28,-,TRBJ2-7,TRBD2,CASSSPSGRIDEQYF,TGTGCCAGCAGTTCGCCTAGCGGGAGGATCGACGAGCAGTACTTC
TRBV7-3,-,TRBJ2-5,TRBD2,CASSSSGTSGETQYF,TGTGCCAGCAGCTCTTCCGGGACTAGCGGTGAGACCCAGTACTTC
TRBV5-1,-,TRBJ2-2,-,CASSYTGNTGELFF,TGCGCCAGCAGCTATACAGGGAACACCGGGGAGCTGTTTTTT
TRBV7-2,-,TRBJ1-5,TRBD1,CASSSAGTGSNQPQHF,TGTGCCAGCAGCTCGGCCGGGACAGGTAGCAATCAGCCCCAGCATTTT
TRBV11-2,-,TRBJ2-1,TRBD1,CASSLAPGQGYNEQFF,TGTGCCAGCAGCTTAGCGCCGGGACAGGGCTACAATGAGCAGTTCTTC
TRBV18,-,TRBJ2-7,TRBD2,CASSPGVASGRNEQYF,TGTGCCAGCTCACCTGGAGTGGCTAGCGGGAGGAACGAGCAGTACTTC
TRBV5-4,-,TRBJ2-7,-,CASSKTGRENEQYF,TGTGCCAGCAGCAAGACAGGGAGGGAGAACGAGCAGTACTTC
TRBV6-5,-,TRBJ1-1,-,CASCRGPGTEAFF,TGTGCCAGCTGTCGGGGTCCGGGGACTGAAGCTTTCTTT
TRBV28,-,TRBJ2-4,-,CASSVILLAKNIQYF,TGTGCCAGCAGTGTGATTCTCCTAGCCAAAAACATTCAGTACTTC
TRBV11-2,-,TRBJ2-3,-,CASSLDRRGTDTQYF,TGTGCCAGCAGCCTAGACCGGAGAGGCACAGATACGCAGTATTTT
TRBV25-1,-,TRBJ2-1,TRBD2,CASRRGGSGSHDEQFF,TGTGCCAGCAGGCGGGGGGGTAGCGGGAGTCATGATGAGCAGTTCTTC
TRBV28,few,TRBJ1-2,-,CASSTGGWGYTF,TGTGCCAGCTCTACGGGAGGTTGGGGCTACACCTTC
TRBV2,-,TRBJ1-2,-,CASNAGGSYGYTF,TGTGCCAGCAACGCGGGGGGCTCCTATGGCTACACCTTC
TRBV5-1,-,TRBJ1-4,TRBD1,CASSRTGGAGEKLFF,TGCGCCAGCAGCCGTACAGGGGGCGCGGGGGAAAAACTGTTTTTT
TRBV7-9,-,TRBJ2-7,TRBD2,CASSDPGTSGRGEQYF,TGTGCCAGCAGCGACCCCGGGACTAGCGGGAGGGGGGAGCAGTACTTC
TRBV19,-,TRBJ2-1,TRBD2,CASSARRLAGDYNEQFF,TGTGCCAGTAGTGCCCGGCGGCTAGCGGGAGACTACAATGAGCAGTTCTTC
TRBV7-9,-,TRBJ1-1,-,CASSLGTGGNTEAFF,TGTGCCAGCAGCTTAGGGACGGGAGGTAACACTGAAGCTTTCTTT
TRBV7-9,-,TRBJ2-1,TRBD2,CASSRQGGLAGSYNEQFF,TGTGCCAGCAGTCGACAGGGCGGACTAGCGGGGTCCTACAATGAGCAGTTCTTC
TRBV7-2,-,TRBJ1-1,TRBD1,CASSLLGTGGSTEAFF,TGTGCCAGCAGCTTACTCGGGACAGGCGGATCCACTGAAGCTTTCTTT
TRBV19,-,TRBJ2-1,TRBD2,CASSVTGTTDTVKFF,TGTGCCAGTAGTGTTACCGGGACTACGGATACAGTCAAGTTCTTC
TRBV7-2,-,TRBJ2-2,TRBD2,CASSPVAGWGTGELFF,TGTGCCAGCAGCCCCGTAGCGGGGTGGGGCACCGGGGAGCTGTTTTTT
TRBV4-1,-,TRBJ2-3,TRBD1,CASSTRDRAGDTQYF,TGCGCCAGCAGCACTCGGGACAGGGCGGGAGATACGCAGTATTTT
TRBV4-3,-,TRBJ2-2,-,CASSPEATGELFF,TGCGCCAGCAGCCCCGAAGCGACCGGGGAGCTGTTTTTT
TRBV7-2,-,TRBJ1-2,-,CASSPRFGYYGYTF,TGTGCCAGCAGCCCTCGGTTTGGGTATTATGGCTACACCTTC
TRBV19,-,TRBJ2-2,-,CASQGRGGELFF,TGTGCCAGTCAGGGTAGGGGCGGGGAGCTGTTTTTT
TRBV6-5,-,TRBJ2-1,-,CASSTRENEQFF,TGTGCCAGCAGTACGAGGGAAAATGAGCAGTTCTTC